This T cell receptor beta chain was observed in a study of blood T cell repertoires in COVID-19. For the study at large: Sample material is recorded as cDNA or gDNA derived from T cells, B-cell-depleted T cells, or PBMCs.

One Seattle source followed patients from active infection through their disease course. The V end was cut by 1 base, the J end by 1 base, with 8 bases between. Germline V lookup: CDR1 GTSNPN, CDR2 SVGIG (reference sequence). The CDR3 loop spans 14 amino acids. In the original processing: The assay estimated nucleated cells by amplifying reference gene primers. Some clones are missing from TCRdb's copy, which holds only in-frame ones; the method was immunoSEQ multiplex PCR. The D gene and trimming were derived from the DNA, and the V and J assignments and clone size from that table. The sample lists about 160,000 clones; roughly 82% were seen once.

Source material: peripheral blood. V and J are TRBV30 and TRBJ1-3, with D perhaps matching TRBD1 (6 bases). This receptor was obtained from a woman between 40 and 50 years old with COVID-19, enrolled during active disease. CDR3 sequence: CAWSAGHSGNTIYF. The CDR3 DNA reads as TGTGCCTGGAGTGCGGGACATTCTGGAAACACCATATATTTT. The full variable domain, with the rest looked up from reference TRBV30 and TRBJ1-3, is SQTIHQWPATLVQPVGSPLSLECTVEGTSNPNLYWYRQAAGRGLQLLFYSVGIGQISSEVPQNLSASRPQDRQFILSSKKLLLSDSGFYLCAWSAGHSGNTIYFGEGSWLTVV.